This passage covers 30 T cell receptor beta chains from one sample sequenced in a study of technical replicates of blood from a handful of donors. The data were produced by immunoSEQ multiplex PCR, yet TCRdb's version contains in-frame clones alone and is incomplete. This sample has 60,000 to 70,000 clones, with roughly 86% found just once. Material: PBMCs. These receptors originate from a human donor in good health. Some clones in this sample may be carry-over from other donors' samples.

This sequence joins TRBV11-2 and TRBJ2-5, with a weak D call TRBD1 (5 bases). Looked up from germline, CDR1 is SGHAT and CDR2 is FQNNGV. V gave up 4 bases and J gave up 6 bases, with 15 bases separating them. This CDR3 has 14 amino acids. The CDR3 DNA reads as TGTGCCAGCAGCTCAAGCCAGGGCCTACAGACCCAGTACTTC. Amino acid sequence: CASSSSQGLQTQYF.

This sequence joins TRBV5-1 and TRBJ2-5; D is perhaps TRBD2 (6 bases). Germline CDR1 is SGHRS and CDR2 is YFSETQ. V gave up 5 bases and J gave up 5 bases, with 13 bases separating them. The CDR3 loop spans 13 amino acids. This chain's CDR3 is CASRGGELETQYF. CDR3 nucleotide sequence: TGCGCCAGCAGGGGGGGTGAATTGGAGACCCAGTACTTC.

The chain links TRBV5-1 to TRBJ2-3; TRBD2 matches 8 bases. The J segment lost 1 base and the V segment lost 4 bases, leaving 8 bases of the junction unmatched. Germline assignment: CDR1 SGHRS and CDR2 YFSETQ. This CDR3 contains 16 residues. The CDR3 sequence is CASSPREGGGTDTQYF. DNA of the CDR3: TGCGCCAGCAGCCCCCGGGAGGGAGGAGGCACAGATACGCAGTATTTT.

The CDR3 coding sequence is TGTGCCAGCAGCCCACAGGGGGCAAGGGTTCCCTCCGAGCAGTACTTC. It codes for CASSPQGARVPSEQYF. The chain is built from TRBV7-9 and TRBJ2-7; 9 nucleotides match TRBD1. CDR3 length: 16 amino acids. Trimming cost V 5 bases and J 6 bases; bases outside gene matches: 14. The germline gives CDR1 SEHNR, CDR2 FQNEAQ (reference sequence).

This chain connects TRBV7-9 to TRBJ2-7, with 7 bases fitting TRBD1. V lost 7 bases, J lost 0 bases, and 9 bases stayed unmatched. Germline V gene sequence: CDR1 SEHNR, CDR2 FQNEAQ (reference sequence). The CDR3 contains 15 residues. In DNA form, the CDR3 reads TGTGCCAGCATCCAACTTCGGGACAGCTCCTACGAGCAGTACTTC. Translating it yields CASIQLRDSSYEQYF.

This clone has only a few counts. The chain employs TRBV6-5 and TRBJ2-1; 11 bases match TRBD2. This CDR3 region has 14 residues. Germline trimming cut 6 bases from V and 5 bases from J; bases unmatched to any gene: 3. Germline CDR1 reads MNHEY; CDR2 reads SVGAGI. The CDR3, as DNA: TGTGCCAGCAGCCGTAGCGGGAGGGACAATGAGCAGTTCTTC. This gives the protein CASSRSGRDNEQFF.

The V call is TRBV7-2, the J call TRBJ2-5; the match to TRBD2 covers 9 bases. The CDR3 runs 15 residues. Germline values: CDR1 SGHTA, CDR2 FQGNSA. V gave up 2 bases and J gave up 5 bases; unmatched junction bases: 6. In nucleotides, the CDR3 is TGTGCCAGCAGCTTAATTGGGACTAGCCCCGAGACCCAGTACTTC. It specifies CASSLIGTSPETQYF.

The CDR3 nucleotides read TGTGCCAGCAGGGAGAGGGAGGCGGGGAGGGAAAAACTGTTTTTT. Its protein product is CASREREAGREKLFF. The chain uses TRBV7-8 and TRBJ1-4; D is ambiguous. The length of the CDR3 is 15 residues. Trimming took 6 bases from V and 8 from J, leaving 19 bases between them. Germline V CDR1 and CDR2: SGHVS, FQNEAQ.

The CDR3 nucleotides are TGTGCCAGCTCACCACCCCAGGGGACCCATTATGGCTACACCTTC. Protein product: CASSPPQGTHYGYTF. The gene calls are TRBV18 and TRBJ1-2; maybe TRBD1 (6 bases). CDR1 KGHSH and CDR2 LQKENI come from the germline V gene. The CDR3 spans 15 residues. The V end was cut by 0 bases, the J end by 5 bases, with 13 bases between.

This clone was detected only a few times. This CDR3 is CASSMASGATYEQYF. For the CDR3, the DNA is TGTGCCAGCAGCATGGCTAGCGGAGCGACCTACGAGCAGTACTTC. This chain connects TRBV7-9 to TRBJ2-7; TRBD2 aligns across 7 bases. The J segment lost 2 bases and the V segment lost 5 bases, leaving 9 bases of the junction unmatched. This CDR3 has 15 residues. CDR1 is SEHNR and CDR2 is FQNEAQ in the germline V gene (reference sequence).

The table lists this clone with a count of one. CDR3 residues: CASSLGGLHYEQYF. The CDR3 DNA reads as TGTGCCAGCAGTTTAGGAGGTCTTCACTACGAGCAGTACTTC. The chain uses TRBV6-5 and TRBJ2-7; weak D call: TRBD2 (5 bases). Trimming took off 4 bases at V and 3 bases at J, with 13 bases between the two ends. The CDR3 contains 14 residues. CDR1 and CDR2 (germline): MNHEY, SVGAGI.

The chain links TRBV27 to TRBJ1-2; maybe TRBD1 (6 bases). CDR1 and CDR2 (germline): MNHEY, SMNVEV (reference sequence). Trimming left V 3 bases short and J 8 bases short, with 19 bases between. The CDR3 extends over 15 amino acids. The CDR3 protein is CASSFSVQGVGGYTF. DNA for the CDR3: TGTGCCAGCAGTTTTTCGGTACAGGGTGTAGGGGGCTACACCTTC.

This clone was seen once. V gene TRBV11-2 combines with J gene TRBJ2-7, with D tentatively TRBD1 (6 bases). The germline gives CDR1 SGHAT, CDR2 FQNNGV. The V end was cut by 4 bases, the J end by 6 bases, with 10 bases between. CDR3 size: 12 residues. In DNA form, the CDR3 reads TGTGCCAGCAGCTCGGGACACCGCGAGCAGTACTTC. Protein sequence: CASSSGHREQYF.

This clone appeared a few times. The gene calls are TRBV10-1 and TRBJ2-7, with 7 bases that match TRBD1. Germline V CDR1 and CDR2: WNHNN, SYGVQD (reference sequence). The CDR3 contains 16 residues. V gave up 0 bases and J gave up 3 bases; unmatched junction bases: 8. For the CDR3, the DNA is TGCGCCAGCAGTGAGTCTCGGGTGTCAGGGGGCTACGAGCAGTACTTC. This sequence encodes CASSESRVSGGYEQYF.

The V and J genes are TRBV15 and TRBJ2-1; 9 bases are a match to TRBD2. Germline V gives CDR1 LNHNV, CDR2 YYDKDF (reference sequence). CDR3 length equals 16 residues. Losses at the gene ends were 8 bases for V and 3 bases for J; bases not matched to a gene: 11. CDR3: CATATLLAGVYNEQFF. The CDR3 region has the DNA TGTGCCACCGCGACCCTGTTAGCGGGGGTCTACAATGAGCAGTTCTTC.

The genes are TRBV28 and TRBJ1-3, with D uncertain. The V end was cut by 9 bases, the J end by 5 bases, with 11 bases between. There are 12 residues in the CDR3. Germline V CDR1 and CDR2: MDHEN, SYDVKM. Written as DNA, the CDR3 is TGTGCCAGTAGTGGGCAGAGAAACACCATATATTTT. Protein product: CASSGQRNTIYF.

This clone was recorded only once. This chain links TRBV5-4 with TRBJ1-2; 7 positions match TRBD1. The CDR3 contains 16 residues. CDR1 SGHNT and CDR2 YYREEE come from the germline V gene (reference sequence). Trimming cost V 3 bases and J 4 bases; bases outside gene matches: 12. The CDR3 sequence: CASSSTRQGGGYGYTF. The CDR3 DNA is TGTGCCAGCAGCTCTACTCGACAGGGAGGAGGCTATGGCTACACCTTC.

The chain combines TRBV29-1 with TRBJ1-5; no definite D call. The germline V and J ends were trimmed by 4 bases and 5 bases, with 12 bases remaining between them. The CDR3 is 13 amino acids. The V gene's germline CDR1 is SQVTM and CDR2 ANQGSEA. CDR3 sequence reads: CSVGVGMHQPQHF. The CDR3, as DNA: TGCAGCGTTGGTGTTGGCATGCATCAGCCCCAGCATTTT.

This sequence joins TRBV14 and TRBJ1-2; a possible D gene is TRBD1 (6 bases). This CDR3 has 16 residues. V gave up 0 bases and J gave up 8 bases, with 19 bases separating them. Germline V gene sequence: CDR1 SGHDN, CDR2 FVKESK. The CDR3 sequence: CASSQESPGAKGGYTF. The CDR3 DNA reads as TGTGCCAGCAGCCAAGAATCCCCAGGGGCAAAAGGAGGCTACACCTTC.

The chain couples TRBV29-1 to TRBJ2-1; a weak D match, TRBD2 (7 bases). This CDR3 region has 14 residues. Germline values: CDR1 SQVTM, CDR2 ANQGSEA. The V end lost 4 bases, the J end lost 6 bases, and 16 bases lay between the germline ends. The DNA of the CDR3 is TGCAGCGTTGGAAGGGGGACTAACCCCAATGAGCAGTTCTTC. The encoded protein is CSVGRGTNPNEQFF.

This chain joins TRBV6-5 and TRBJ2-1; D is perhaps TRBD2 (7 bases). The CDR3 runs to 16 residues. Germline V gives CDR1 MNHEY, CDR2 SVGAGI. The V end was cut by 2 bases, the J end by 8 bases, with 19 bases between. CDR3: CASSYDGGAAVDEQFF. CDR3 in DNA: TGTGCCAGCAGTTACGATGGGGGGGCGGCTGTGGATGAGCAGTTCTTC.

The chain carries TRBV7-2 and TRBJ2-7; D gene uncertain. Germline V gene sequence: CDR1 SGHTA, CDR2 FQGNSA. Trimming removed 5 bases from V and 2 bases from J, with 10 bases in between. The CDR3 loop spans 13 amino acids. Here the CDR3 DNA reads TGTGCCAGCAGCAAAGACTTCACCTACGAGCAGTACTTC. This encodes CASSKDFTYEQYF.

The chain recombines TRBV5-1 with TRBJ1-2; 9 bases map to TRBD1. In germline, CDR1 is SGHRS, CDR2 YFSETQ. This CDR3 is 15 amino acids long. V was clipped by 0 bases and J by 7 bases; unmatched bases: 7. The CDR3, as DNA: TGCGCCAGCAGCTTGGGGGGAAACAGGGGGCCTGGCTACACCTTC. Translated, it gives CASSLGGNRGPGYTF.

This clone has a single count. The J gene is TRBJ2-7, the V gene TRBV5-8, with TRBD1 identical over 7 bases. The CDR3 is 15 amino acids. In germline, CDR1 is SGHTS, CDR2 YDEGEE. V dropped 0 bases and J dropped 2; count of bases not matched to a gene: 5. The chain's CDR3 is CASSLVAGGPYEQYF. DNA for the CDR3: TGTGCCAGCAGCTTGGTGGCAGGGGGTCCCTACGAGCAGTACTTC.

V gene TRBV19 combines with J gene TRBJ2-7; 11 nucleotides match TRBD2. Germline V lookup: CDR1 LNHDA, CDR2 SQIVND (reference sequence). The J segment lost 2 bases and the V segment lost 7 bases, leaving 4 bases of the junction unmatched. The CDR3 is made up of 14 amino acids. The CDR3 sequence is CASTTSGSTYEQYF. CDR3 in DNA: TGTGCCAGTACCACTAGCGGGAGTACCTACGAGCAGTACTTC.

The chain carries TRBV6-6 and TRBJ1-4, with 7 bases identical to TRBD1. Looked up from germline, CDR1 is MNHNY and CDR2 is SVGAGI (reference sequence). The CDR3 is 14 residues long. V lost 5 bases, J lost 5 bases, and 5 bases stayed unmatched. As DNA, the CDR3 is TGTGCCAGCAGTACGGACAGGCAGAATGAAAAACTGTTTTTT. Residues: CASSTDRQNEKLFF.

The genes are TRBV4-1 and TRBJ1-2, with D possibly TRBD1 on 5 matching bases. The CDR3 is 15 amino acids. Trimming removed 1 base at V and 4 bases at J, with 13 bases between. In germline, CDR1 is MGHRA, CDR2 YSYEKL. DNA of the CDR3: TGCGCCAGCAGCCAAGCCGGGGGGGTGGTCTATGGCTACACCTTC. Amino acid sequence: CASSQAGGVVYGYTF.

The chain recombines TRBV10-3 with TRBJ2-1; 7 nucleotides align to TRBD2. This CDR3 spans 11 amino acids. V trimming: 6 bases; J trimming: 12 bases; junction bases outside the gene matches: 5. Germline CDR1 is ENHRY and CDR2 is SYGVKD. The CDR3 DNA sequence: TGTGCCATCAGGGGGACGGGGGGGCAGTTCTTC. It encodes CAIRGTGGQFF.

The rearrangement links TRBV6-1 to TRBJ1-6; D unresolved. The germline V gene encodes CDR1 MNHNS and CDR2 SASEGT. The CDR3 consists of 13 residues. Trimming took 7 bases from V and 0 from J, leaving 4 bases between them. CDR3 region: CASKSSYNSPLHF. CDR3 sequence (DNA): TGTGCCAGCAAGAGCTCCTATAATTCACCCCTCCACTTT.

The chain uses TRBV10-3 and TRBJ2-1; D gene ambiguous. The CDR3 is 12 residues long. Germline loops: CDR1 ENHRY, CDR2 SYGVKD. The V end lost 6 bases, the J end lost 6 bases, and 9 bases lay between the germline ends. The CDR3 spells CAISYQTNEQFF. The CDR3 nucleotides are TGTGCCATCAGCTACCAAACCAATGAGCAGTTCTTC.